This T cell receptor beta chain was recorded in a study of T cell responses to AZD1222 COVID-19 vaccine. Overall study findings and caveats: As reported, nearly half of all spike-specific TCRs target variant regions that are unmutated. Vaccination with two AZD1222 doses was followed by a rise in Spike-specific TCR breadth and depth. Among vaccine-associated CD4 TCRs, coverage spanned spike, with dominance at 160-218 and 743-854.

About this clone: The antigen is unknown.

The data were produced by immunoSEQ multiplex PCR, yet TCRdb's version contains in-frame clones alone and is incomplete. In the table there are 180,000 or so clones, approximately 95% of which are singletons. Germline V gene sequence: CDR1 SQVTM, CDR2 ANQGSEA. J was trimmed by 0 bases and V by 1 base; bases with no gene match: 4. The CDR3 loop spans 15 amino acids. The sequencing used peripheral blood, collected on day 0 of AZD1222 vaccination. This TCR derives from an adult in good health. This sequence joins TRBV29-1 and TRBJ2-7; 9 bases map to TRBD1. CDR3 sequence: CSVEAGTGISYEQYF. The CDR3, as DNA: TGCAGCGTTGAAGCCGGGACAGGGATCTCCTACGAGCAGTACTTC.